The 3 T cell receptor beta chains reported below all come from one sample, sequenced in a study of T cells in Graves' hyperthyroidism and ophthalmopathy. Amplification targeted TCR beta CDR3 regions from RNA transcripts. In the first-round RT-PCR of the TCR CDR3, the HTBI primer set was used. MiXCR, run by TCRdb on the multiplex PCR reads, gives a single entry per CDR3 protein. The profile shows about 260,000 distinct CDR3 sequences, less than 30% of them singletons. Material for sequencing was blood. Source of these receptors: a man aged 35 to 55 with Graves' hyperthyroidism that later progressed to Graves' ophthalmopathy.

This clonotype was seen ten or more times. The chain couples TRBV30 to TRBJ1-2; no definite D call. This CDR3 has 12 amino acids. The germline V and J ends were trimmed by 0 bases and 4 bases, with 6 bases remaining between them. Germline V lookup: CDR1 GTSNPN, CDR2 SVGIG (reference sequence). For the CDR3, the DNA is TGTGCCTGGAGTGTCTCGGGCTATGGCTACACCTTC. This sequence encodes CAWSVSGYGYTF.

In its sample, this clonotype was seen many times. This rearrangement joins TRBV7-8 to TRBJ2-5; 8 positions agree with TRBD2. Losses at the gene ends were 3 bases for V and 3 bases for J; bases not matched to a gene: 9. The CDR3 spans 16 residues. Germline V gene data show CDR1 as SGHVS and CDR2 as FQNEAQ. CDR3 bases: TGTGCCAGCAGCTTTAAAAGCGGGAGAGAGGAAGAGACCCAGTACTTC. This sequence encodes CASSFKSGREEETQYF.

This clonotype appeared a few times. V gene TRBV6-2 or TRBV6-3 combines with J gene TRBJ2-7; TRBD2 aligns across 7 bases. Losses at the gene ends were 2 bases for V and 4 bases for J; bases not matched to a gene: 8. The CDR3 has 15 residues. Germline-derived CDR1 and CDR2 are MNHEY and SVGEGT. The CDR3 here is CASSYVGRREYEQYF. The CDR3 DNA reads TGTGCCAGCAGTTACGTCGGGAGGAGAGAGTACGAGCAGTACTTC.